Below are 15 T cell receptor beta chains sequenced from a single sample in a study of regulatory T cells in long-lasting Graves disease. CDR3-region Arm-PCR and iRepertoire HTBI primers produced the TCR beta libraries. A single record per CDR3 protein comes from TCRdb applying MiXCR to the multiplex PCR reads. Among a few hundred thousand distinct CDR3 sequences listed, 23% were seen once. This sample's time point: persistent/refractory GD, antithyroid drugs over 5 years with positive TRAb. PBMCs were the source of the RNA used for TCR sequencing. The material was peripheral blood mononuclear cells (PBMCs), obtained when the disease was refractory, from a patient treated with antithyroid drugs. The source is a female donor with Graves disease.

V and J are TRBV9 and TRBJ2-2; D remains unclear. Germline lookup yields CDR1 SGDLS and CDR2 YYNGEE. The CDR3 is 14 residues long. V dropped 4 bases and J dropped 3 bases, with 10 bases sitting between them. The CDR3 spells CASSSVGDTGELFF. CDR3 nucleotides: TGTGCCAGCAGCTCCGTGGGTGACACCGGGGAGCTGTTTTTT.

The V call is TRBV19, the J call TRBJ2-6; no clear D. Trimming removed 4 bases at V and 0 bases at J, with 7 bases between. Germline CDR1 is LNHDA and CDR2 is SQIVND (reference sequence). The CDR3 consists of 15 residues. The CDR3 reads CASSRRFSGANVLTF. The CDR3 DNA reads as TGTGCCAGTAGTAGACGGTTCTCTGGGGCCAACGTCCTGACTTTC.

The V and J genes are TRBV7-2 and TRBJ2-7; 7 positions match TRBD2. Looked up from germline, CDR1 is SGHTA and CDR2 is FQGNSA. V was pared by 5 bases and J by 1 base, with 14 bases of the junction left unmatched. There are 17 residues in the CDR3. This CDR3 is CASSHSGTIAKSYEQYF. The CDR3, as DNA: TGTGCCAGCAGCCACTCCGGGACTATTGCTAAATCCTACGAGCAGTACTTC.

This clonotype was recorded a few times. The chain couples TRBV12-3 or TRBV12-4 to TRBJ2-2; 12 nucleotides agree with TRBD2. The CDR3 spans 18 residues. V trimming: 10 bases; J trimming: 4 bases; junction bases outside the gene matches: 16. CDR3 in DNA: TGTGCCACCTCCGGACTAGCGGGAACCTGGGGGGGCACCGGGGAGCTGTTTTTT. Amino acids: CATSGLAGTWGGTGELFF.

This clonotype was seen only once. The CDR3 loop reads CASSSAGLVFGEKLFF. CDR3 nucleotides: TGTGCCAGCAGTTCGGCAGGGTTGGTTTTCGGTGAAAAACTGTTTTTT. V gene TRBV27 combines with J gene TRBJ1-4; tentative D call: TRBD1 (5 bases). Germline-derived CDR1 and CDR2 are MNHEY and SMNVEV (reference sequence). Trimming took off 4 bases at V and 7 bases at J, with 19 bases between the two ends. The CDR3 spans 16 residues.

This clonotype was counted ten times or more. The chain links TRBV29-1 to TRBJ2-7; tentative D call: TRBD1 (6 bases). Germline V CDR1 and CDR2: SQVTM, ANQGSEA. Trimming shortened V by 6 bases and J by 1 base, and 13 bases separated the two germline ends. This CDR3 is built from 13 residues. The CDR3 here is CSVSQGSSYEQYF. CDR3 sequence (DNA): TGCAGCGTATCACAGGGATCGTCCTACGAGCAGTACTTC.

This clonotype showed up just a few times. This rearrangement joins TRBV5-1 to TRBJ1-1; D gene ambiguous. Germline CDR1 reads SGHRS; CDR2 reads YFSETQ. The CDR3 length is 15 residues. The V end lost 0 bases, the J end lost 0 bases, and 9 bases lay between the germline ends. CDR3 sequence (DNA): TGCGCCAGCAGCTTGGTCGGGTTATTGAACACTGAAGCTTTCTTT. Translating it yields CASSLVGLLNTEAFF.

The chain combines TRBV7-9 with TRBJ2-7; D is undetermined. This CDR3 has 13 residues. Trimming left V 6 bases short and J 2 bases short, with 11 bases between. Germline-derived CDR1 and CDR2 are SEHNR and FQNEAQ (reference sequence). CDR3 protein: CASSPPRTYEQYF. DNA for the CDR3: TGTGCCAGCAGTCCACCACGGACCTACGAGCAGTACTTC.

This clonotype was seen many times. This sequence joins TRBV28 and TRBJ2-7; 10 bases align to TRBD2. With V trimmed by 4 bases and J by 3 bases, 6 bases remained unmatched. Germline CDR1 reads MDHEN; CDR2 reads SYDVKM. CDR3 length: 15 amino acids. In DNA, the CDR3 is TGTGCCAGCAGTTCCGGGACTAGCGCATACTACGAGCAGTACTTC. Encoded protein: CASSSGTSAYYEQYF.

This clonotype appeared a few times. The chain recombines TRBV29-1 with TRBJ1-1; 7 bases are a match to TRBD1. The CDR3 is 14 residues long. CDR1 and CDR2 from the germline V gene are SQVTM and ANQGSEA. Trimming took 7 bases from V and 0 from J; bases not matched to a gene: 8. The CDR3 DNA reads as TGCAGCGCAGGGGGACTATTAATGAACACTGAAGCTTTCTTT. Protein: CSAGGLLMNTEAFF.

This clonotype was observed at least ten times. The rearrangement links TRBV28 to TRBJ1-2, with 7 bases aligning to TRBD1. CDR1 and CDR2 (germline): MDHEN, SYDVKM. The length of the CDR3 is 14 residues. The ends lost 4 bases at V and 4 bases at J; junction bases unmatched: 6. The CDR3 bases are TGTGCCAGCAGTTCCACGGACAGGAGCTATGGCTACACCTTC. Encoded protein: CASSSTDRSYGYTF.

DNA for the CDR3: TGCGCCAGCAGCTTGGGTAGGGTTGGAAACACCATATATTTT. Protein product: CASSLGRVGNTIYF. The chain carries TRBV5-1 and TRBJ1-3; no reliable D call. The germline CDR1 and CDR2 sequences are SGHRS and YFSETQ. The V gene lost 0 bases and the J gene lost 3 bases, with 7 bases spanning the gap. This CDR3 is built from 14 residues.

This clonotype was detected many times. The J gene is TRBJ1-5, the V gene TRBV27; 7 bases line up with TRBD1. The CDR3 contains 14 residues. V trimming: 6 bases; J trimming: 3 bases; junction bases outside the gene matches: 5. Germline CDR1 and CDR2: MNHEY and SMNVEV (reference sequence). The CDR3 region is CASSPDRVNQPQHF. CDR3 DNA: TGTGCCAGCAGCCCCGACAGGGTCAATCAGCCCCAGCATTTT.

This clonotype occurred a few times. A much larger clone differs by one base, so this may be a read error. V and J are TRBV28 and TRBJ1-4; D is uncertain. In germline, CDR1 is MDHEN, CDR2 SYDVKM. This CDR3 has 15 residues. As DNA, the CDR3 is TGTGCCAGCAGTCCGAAGGAGGATACTGATGAAAAACTGTCTTTT. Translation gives CASSPKEDTDEKLSF.

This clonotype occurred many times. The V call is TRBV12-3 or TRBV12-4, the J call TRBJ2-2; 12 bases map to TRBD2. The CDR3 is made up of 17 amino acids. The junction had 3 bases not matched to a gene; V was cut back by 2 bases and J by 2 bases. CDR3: CASSLSSGRVNTGELFF. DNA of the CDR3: TGTGCCAGCAGTTTATCTAGCGGGAGGGTAAACACCGGGGAGCTGTTTTTT.